This T cell receptor (beta chain) was recorded in a study of beta chain features in type 1 diabetes (dated by TCRdb to the late 2010s). About the investigation overall: No differences in mean age, gender distribution, total cell number or subset yield were found between patients and healthy donors. A total of approximately 110,000,000 sorted cells were examined across all samples, and a strong correlation was observed between cell number per subset and RNA yield. Regulatory and stem cell-like memory subsets were isolated from only 8 patients and roughly eight healthy donors, whereas naive and central memory subsets came from all 30 or so donors. The study compared TCRB repertoires of sorted circulating CD4+ T cell subsets between recently diagnosed type 1 diabetes patients and matched healthy donors.

A single peripheral blood draw of about 116 mL on average was collected from each donor into heparinised tubes. Using a panel that included CD45RO, CCR7, CD25, CD127, CD95 and CD27, naive, central memory, regulatory and stem cell-like memory CD4+ T cells were sorted on a BD FACSAria II. Every sorted population had a purity above 98%. PBMCs were isolated right away by Lymphoprep density gradient centrifugation and were stained directly, without culture. So that batch effects would be minimized, each experiment stained and sorted samples in pairs, pairing one healthy donor with one patient. Concerning this clone: Its specific antigen is unknown. The record has no base qualities; no much larger clone is one base away.

All of the isolated RNA was reverse transcribed with the High Capacity cDNA Reverse Transcription Kit, so expressed TCRB transcripts were sequenced. Deep immunoSEQ sequencing was applied to naive, central memory and regulatory T cell samples, giving an average of around 4 million total reads per sample. After sorted cells were lysed in RLT buffer, RNA was extracted with DNase-treated RNeasy Micro or Mini kits, with the choice depending on cell number. Each cell subset was processed separately to prevent cross-contamination, with patient and healthy donor samples processed together. The immunoSEQ multiplex PCR was used to amplify TCRB sequences from cDNA, generating 87-bp fragments that spanned the CDR3 region. Sequencing of the amplicons was done on the Illumina HiSeq platform. The paper's data handling went like this. PCR bias was computationally corrected using synthetic template baselines, reads within Hamming distance 2 were collapsed, and singletons that could not be merged were discarded. By aligning reads against IMGT, V, D and J genes, CDR3 length, and insertions or deletions at six rearrangement sites were assigned. Within each subset, clonotype counts were normalized to sorted cell number, and only after that were true diversity and Gini coefficients computed with the tcR R package. The overlap coefficient, calculated on TCRB nucleotide sequences, was used to measure repertoire sharing. As a proxy for the pre-selection repertoire, out-of-frame TCRB sequences from naive cells were analyzed. Entries here come from immuneACCESS through TCRdb and include only in-frame sequences with V and J called. Some clones fail to appear in such tables; in the studies checked, an unresolved V gene covers under half of the shortfall, and the cause of the remainder is unknown. D and trimming were read from the DNA, whereas the V and J calls and clone size are those reported in that table. The sample includes hundreds of thousands of clones, with over 13% observed a single time. The top ten constitute 0.035% to 0.045% of the sample.

The CDR3, from cysteine to phenylalanine, totals 16 residues. Only the CDR3 part of the read is kept: 48 bases, read in frame from the first base. Per the germline V gene, SGHRS is the CDR1 and YFSETQ is the CDR2. V is pruned by 5 bases and J by 0 bases, leaving 11 bases of the junction without a gene match. Paper-wide results and their limitations: Because cDNA was sequenced instead of genomic DNA, highly expressing activated cells could be over-represented, though the groups showed no difference in activation or CD3 levels. At VDJ recombination sites, patients with type 1 diabetes made fewer insertions and deleted more nucleotides, a pattern implying thymic rearrangement abnormalities. Naive, central memory and regulatory TCRB repertoires appeared to be more similar among patients than among healthy donors. A moderate but significant shortening of TCRB CDR3 length was observed in type 1 diabetes patients in all four CD4+ subsets. Because small numbers of individuals were included in the HLA sub-analyses, any influence of HLA type on TCRB rearrangement was left unresolved. Shorter templates might be favored by PCR, yet because patient and control samples were amplified and corrected together, any such skew would affect both groups equally.

This receptor was obtained from a man between 18 and 35 years old with type 1 diabetes. The sequence is built from TRBV5-1 and TRBJ2-7, with 7 bases matching TRBD1. The sequenced sample consisted of naive CD4+ T cells from blood. This specimen's cell subset or site label, interpreted: true naive CD4+ T cells. The DNA reads TGCGCCAGCAGAGAAGGGGGCCCACCAAGCTCCTACGAGCAGTACTTC. This encodes CASREGGPPSSYEQYF. The CDR3, completed at both ends by the reference TRBV5-1 and TRBJ2-7 genes, gives the full variable domain KAGVTQTPRYLIKTRGQQVTLSCSPISGHRSVSWYQQTPGQGLQFLFEYFSETQRNKGNFPGRFSGRQFSNSRSEMNVSTLELGDSALYLCASREGGPPSSYEQYFGPGTRLTVT.